The 20 T cell receptor beta chains below were found in one sample sequenced in a study of cytomegalovirus exposure and HLA in healthy donors. Primers for the PCR totalled 60 Vbeta and 13 Jbeta. Sequencing was performed with immunoSEQ multiplex PCR; in TCRdb, only in-frame clones are kept and a portion is missing. Of 120,000 to 150,000 clones in the sample, roughly 74% were seen once. Sequenced: PBMCs. These receptors all come from a woman aged 40 to 49 in good health and CMV-seropositive.

This clone was counted only a few times. V gene TRBV4-1 combines with J gene TRBJ1-5; D gene unclear. The ends were cut back, 1 base at V and 6 bases at J, with 16 bases in the middle. Germline CDR1 reads MGHRA; CDR2 reads YSYEKL. This CDR3 is 16 amino acids long. The CDR3 loop reads CASSQVGGSNPQPQHF. The CDR3 coding sequence is TGCGCCAGCAGCCAAGTGGGAGGGTCTAACCCTCAGCCCCAGCATTTT.

This clone showed up just a few times. The rearrangement links TRBV29-1 to TRBJ2-3, with 7 nucleotides matching TRBD1. There are 12 residues in the CDR3. The V gene's germline CDR1 is SQVTM and CDR2 ANQGSEA. The V and J ends lost 6 bases and 3 bases, in that order; junction bases with no gene match: 3. The CDR3 region has the DNA TGCAGCGTCCTGACAGGGACAGATACGCAGTATTTT. This translates into CSVLTGTDTQYF.

V is TRBV28 and J is TRBJ2-7; D may be TRBD1 (5 bases). Germline V gene sequence: CDR1 MDHEN, CDR2 SYDVKM. The CDR3 is 14 amino acids. The V end was cut by 5 bases, the J end by 3 bases, with 14 bases between. In DNA form, the CDR3 reads TGTGCCAGCAGTATGGGGCCACCGCGCTACGAGCAGTACTTC. Translation: CASSMGPPRYEQYF.

The chain joins TRBV28 to TRBJ1-1; 12 bases map to TRBD1. The CDR3 totals 15 residues. V dropped 5 bases and J dropped 6; count of bases not matched to a gene: 7. From germline, CDR1 is MDHEN and CDR2 SYDVKM. As DNA, the CDR3 is TGTGCCAGCAGTCCGGGGACAGGGGGCTCTGCTGAAGCTTTCTTT. This encodes CASSPGTGGSAEAFF.

This chain uses TRBV5-1 with TRBJ1-5; TRBD1 aligns across 9 bases. After removal of 4 bases from V and 7 bases from J, the junction contained 6 bases not matched to a gene. Germline V gives CDR1 SGHRS, CDR2 YFSETQ. The CDR3 length is 14 residues. The CDR3 DNA is TGCGCCAGCAGCCCGGGACAGGGAGGCCAGCCCCAGCATTTT. This translates into CASSPGQGGQPQHF.

This chain connects TRBV14 to TRBJ1-1; D perhaps matches TRBD1 (6 bases). CDR1 is SGHDN, CDR2 FVKESK, per germline. The CDR3 sequence is 13 residues long. Trimming pared 8 bases from V and 0 bases from J, leaving 10 bases between. The CDR3 DNA is TGTGCCAGCGCGACAGGTATGAACACTGAAGCTTTCTTT. This sequence encodes CASATGMNTEAFF.

The chain is built from TRBV5-1 and TRBJ1-2, with 7 nucleotides matching TRBD1. In germline, CDR1 is SGHRS, CDR2 YFSETQ. The CDR3 has 14 residues. V shed 4 bases, J shed 0 bases, and the junction held 3 bases outside the gene matches. The CDR3 is CASSPGQANYGYTF. Here the CDR3 DNA reads TGCGCCAGCAGCCCAGGACAGGCTAACTATGGCTACACCTTC.

The chain recombines TRBV28 with TRBJ1-2; D unresolved. This CDR3 has 14 residues. Germline loops: CDR1 MDHEN, CDR2 SYDVKM. Trimming cost V 2 bases and J 5 bases, with 12 bases left between them. In DNA, the CDR3 is TGTGCCAGCAGTTTAGGACTGGGTAGTTATGGCTACACCTTC. Residues: CASSLGLGSYGYTF.

The chain employs TRBV27 and TRBJ2-1, with TRBD1 as a possible D gene (5 bases). This CDR3 spans 17 amino acids. Looked up from germline, CDR1 is MNHEY and CDR2 is SMNVEV (reference sequence). V was pared by 2 bases and J by 0 bases, with 14 bases between. This CDR3 reads CASSLTAPGPSYNEQFF. The CDR3 region has the DNA TGTGCCAGCAGTTTAACAGCCCCAGGGCCCTCCTACAATGAGCAGTTCTTC.

V usage is TRBV5-5 and J usage is TRBJ1-1, with D hard to call. The germline V gene has CDR1 SGHKS and CDR2 YYEKEE (reference sequence). V was trimmed by 4 bases and J by 5 bases, leaving 9 bases between them. The CDR3 spans 12 residues. Here the CDR3 DNA reads TGTGCCAGCAGCCTCACCGGGACTGAAGCTTTCTTT. It is translated as CASSLTGTEAFF.

The chain carries TRBV5-1 and TRBJ2-7, with TRBD1 matching over 8 bases. Germline assignment: CDR1 SGHRS and CDR2 YFSETQ. This CDR3 comprises 15 residues. V lost 4 bases to trimming and J lost 0 bases; unmatched junction nucleotides: 6. The CDR3, as DNA: TGCGCCAGCAGCCGCTTGGGACAGGTCTCCTACGAGCAGTACTTC. Amino acids: CASSRLGQVSYEQYF.

The chain recombines TRBV5-4 with TRBJ2-4; tentative D call: TRBD2 (6 bases). Germline V CDR1 and CDR2: SGHNT, YYREEE (reference sequence). The V gene lost 0 bases and the J gene lost 1 base, with 8 bases spanning the gap. CDR3 length: 15 residues. Written as DNA, the CDR3 is TGTGCCAGCAGCTTGGATGCGGGGGCCAAAAACATTCAGTACTTC. This codes for CASSLDAGAKNIQYF. The variable domain in full, with the rest retrieved from reference TRBV5-4 and TRBJ2-4, is ETGVTQSPTHLIKTRGQQVTLRCSSQSGHNTVSWYQQALGQGPQFIFQYYREEENGRGNFPPRFSGLQFPNYSSELNVNALELDDSALYLCASSLDAGAKNIQYFGAGTRLSVL.

The chain couples TRBV25-1 to TRBJ2-7, with 7 bases fitting TRBD1. V trimming: 4 bases; J trimming: 4 bases; junction bases outside the gene matches: 13. This CDR3 contains 16 residues. Germline V gene sequence: CDR1 MGHDK, CDR2 SYGVNS. The CDR3 loop is CASSVIAGTDSYEQYF. The CDR3 nucleotides read TGTGCCAGCAGTGTCATTGCCGGGACAGATTCGTACGAGCAGTACTTC.

This chain joins TRBV28 and TRBJ1-3; 8 bases match TRBD1. This CDR3 spans 14 amino acids. Germline CDR1 reads MDHEN; CDR2 reads SYDVKM. The J segment lost 4 bases and the V segment lost 4 bases, leaving 3 bases of the junction unmatched. The CDR3 DNA reads as TGTGCCAGCAGTTCGACAGGGGTAGGAAACACCATATATTTT. Residues: CASSSTGVGNTIYF.

The chain has TRBV28 and TRBJ1-5; D possibly corresponds to TRBD1 (6 bases). V was clipped by 6 bases and J by 2 bases, with 14 bases between them. CDR3 length: 15 residues. CDR1 is MDHEN and CDR2 is SYDVKM in the germline V gene. Here the CDR3 DNA reads TGTGCCAGCAGCCCCGGGACATCAGGCAATCAGCCCCAGCATTTT. Amino acid sequence: CASSPGTSGNQPQHF.

This clone was seen just once. The chain employs TRBV4-1 and TRBJ2-5; D is ambiguous. CDR1 is MGHRA, CDR2 YSYEKL, per germline. Trimming shortened V by 3 bases and J by 7 bases, and 18 bases separated the two germline ends. The CDR3 is made up of 15 amino acids. CDR3 in DNA: TGCGCCAGCAGCCACATAGGAAGACGTGAGGTGACCCAGTACTTC. Residues: CASSHIGRREVTQYF.

The rearrangement uses TRBV18 and TRBJ1-2, with TRBD1 identical over 7 bases. With 4 bases clipped from V and 4 bases from J, the junction kept 3 bases outside the gene matches. Per germline, CDR1 KGHSH and CDR2 LQKENI. This CDR3 comprises 13 residues. The CDR3 loop reads CASSLDRTYGYTF. The DNA for the CDR3 is TGTGCCAGCTCACTGGACAGGACCTATGGCTACACCTTC.

V gene TRBV9 combines with J gene TRBJ2-5; 7 bases map to TRBD2. The CDR3 is made up of 16 amino acids. With 1 base clipped from V and 5 bases from J, the junction kept 11 bases outside the gene matches. Per germline, CDR1 SGDLS and CDR2 YYNGEE. The CDR3 here is CASSVQWTSPTETQYF. In DNA form, the CDR3 reads TGTGCCAGCAGCGTACAGTGGACTAGTCCTACCGAGACCCAGTACTTC.

The V gene is TRBV6-4, the J gene TRBJ2-6; a possible D gene is TRBD1 (5 bases). The CDR3 is 15 residues long. The germline V and J ends were trimmed by 5 bases and 3 bases, with 11 bases remaining between them. The germline CDR1 and CDR2 sequences are MRHNA and SNTAGT. This CDR3 is CASSRQPDGANVLTF. The CDR3 coding sequence is TGTGCCAGCAGTAGACAGCCAGATGGGGCCAACGTCCTGACTTTC.

The chain carries TRBV6-1 and TRBJ2-3; 7 bases are a match to TRBD1. Germline V gene data show CDR1 as MNHNS and CDR2 as SASEGT. After removal of 3 bases from V and 1 base from J, the junction contained 1 base not matched to a gene. The CDR3 totals 14 residues. Written as DNA, the CDR3 is TGTGCCAGCAGTGACCAGGGGGGCACAGATACGCAGTATTTT. Translating it yields CASSDQGGTDTQYF.